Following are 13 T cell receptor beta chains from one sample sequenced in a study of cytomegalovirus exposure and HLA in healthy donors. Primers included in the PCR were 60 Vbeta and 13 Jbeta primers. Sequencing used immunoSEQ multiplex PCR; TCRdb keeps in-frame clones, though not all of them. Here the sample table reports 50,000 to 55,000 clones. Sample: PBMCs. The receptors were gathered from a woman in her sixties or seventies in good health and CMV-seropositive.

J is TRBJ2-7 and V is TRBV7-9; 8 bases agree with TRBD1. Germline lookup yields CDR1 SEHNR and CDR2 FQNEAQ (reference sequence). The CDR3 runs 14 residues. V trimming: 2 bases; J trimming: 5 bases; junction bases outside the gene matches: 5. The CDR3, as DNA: TGTGCCAGCAGCTTACAGGGGGCTCTCCACGAGCAGTACTTC. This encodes CASSLQGALHEQYF.

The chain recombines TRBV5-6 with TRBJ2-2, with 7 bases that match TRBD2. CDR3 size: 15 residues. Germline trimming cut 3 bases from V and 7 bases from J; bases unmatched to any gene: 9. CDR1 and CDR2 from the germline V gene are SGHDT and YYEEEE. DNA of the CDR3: TGTGCCAGCAGCTCCGGGACTAACGGTGGCGGGGAGCTGTTTTTT. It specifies CASSSGTNGGGELFF.

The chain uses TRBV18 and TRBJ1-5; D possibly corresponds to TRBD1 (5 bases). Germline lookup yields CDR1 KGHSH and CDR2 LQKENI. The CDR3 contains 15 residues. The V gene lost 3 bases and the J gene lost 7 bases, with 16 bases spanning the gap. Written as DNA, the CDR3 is TGTGCCAGCTCACCGATGACTCAGGGAGGGCAGCCCCAGCATTTT. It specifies CASSPMTQGGQPQHF.

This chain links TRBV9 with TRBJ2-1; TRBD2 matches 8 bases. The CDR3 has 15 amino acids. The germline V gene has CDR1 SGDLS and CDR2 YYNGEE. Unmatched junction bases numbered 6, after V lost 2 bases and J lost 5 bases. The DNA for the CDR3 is TGTGCCAGCAGCGTTTCCGGGGGGGCTGACAATGAGCAGTTCTTC. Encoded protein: CASSVSGGADNEQFF. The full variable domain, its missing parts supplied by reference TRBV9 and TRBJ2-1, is DSGVTQTPKHLITATGQRVTLRCSPRSGDLSVYWYQQSLDQGLQFLIQYYNGEERAKGNILERFSAQQFPDLHSELNLSSLELGDSALYFCASSVSGGADNEQFFGPGTRLTVL.

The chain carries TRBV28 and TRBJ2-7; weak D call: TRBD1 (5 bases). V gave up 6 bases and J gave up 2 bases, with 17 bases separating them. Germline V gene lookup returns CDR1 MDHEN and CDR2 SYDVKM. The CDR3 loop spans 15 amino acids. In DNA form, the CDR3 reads TGTGCCAGCAGAATACAGGTCACGGGCGCCTACGAGCAGTACTTC. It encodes CASRIQVTGAYEQYF. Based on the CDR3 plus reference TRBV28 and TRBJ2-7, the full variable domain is DVKVTQSSRYLVKRTGEKVFLECVQDMDHENMFWYRQDPGLGLRLIYFSYDVKMKEKGDIPEGYSVSREKKERFSLILESASTNQTSMYLCASRIQVTGAYEQYFGPGTRLTVT.

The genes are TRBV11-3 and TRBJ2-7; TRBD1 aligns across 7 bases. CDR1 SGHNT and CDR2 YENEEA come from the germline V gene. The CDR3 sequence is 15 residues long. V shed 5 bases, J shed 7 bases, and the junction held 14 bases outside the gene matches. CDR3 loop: CASSTLQTGPWEQYF. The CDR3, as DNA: TGTGCCAGCAGCACCCTCCAGACAGGGCCCTGGGAGCAGTACTTC.

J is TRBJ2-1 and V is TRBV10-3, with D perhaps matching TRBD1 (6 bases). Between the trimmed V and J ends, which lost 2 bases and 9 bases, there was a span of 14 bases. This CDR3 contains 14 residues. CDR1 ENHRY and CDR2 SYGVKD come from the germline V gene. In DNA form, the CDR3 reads TGTGCCATCAGTGAGGCAGACAGGATGAGTGAGCAGTTCTTC. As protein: CAISEADRMSEQFF.

The CDR3 sequence: CASSEYEGTEAFF. Written as DNA, the CDR3 is TGTGCCAGCAGTGAATATGAGGGCACTGAAGCTTTCTTT. The chain uses TRBV25-1 and TRBJ1-1; D gene ambiguous. The CDR3 totals 13 residues. V shed 0 bases and J shed 4 bases, with 6 bases lying between them. Germline CDR1 reads MGHDK; CDR2 reads SYGVNS.

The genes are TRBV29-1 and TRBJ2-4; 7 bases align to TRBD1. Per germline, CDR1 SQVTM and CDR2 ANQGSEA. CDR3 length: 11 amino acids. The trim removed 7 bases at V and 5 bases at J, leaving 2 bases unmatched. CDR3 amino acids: CSADRENIQYF. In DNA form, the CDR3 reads TGCAGCGCAGACAGGGAAAACATTCAGTACTTC. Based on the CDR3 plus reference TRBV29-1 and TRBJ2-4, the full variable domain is SAVISQKPSRDICQRGTSLTIQCQVDSQVTMMFWYRQQPGQSLTLIATANQGSEATYESGFVIDKFPISRPNLTFSTLTVSNMSPEDSSIYLCSADRENIQYFGAGTRLSVL.

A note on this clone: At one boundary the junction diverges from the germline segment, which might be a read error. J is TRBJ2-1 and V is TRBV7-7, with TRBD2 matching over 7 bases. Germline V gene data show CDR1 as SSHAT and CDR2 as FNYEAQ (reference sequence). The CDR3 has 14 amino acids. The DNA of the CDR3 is TGTGCTAGCAGCTTAAATTCGGGGGGCAATGAGCAGTTCTTC. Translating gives CASSLNSGGNEQFF.

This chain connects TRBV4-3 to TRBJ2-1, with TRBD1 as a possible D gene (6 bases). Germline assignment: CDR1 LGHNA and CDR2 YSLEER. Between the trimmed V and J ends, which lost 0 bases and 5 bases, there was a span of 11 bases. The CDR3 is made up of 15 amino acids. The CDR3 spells CASSQEQGGDNEQFF. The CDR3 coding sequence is TGCGCCAGCAGCCAAGAACAGGGTGGCGACAATGAGCAGTTCTTC.

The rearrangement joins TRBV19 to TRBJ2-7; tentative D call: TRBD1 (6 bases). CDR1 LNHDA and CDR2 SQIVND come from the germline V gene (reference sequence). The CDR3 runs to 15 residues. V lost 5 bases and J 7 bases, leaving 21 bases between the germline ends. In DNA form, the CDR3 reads TGTGCCAGTAGTGCTAACCCACAGGGTGCAGGAGAGCAGTACTTC. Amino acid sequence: CASSANPQGAGEQYF.

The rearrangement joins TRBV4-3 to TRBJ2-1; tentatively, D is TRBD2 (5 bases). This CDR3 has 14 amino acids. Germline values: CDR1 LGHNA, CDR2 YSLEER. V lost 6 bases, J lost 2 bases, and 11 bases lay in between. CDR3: CASRRRSPYNEQFF. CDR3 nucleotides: TGCGCCAGCAGACGGAGGTCCCCCTACAATGAGCAGTTCTTC.